The next 24 T cell receptor beta chains were all read from a single sample in a study of T cells in narcolepsy. Using immunoSEQ multiplex PCR, the repertoire was profiled, and TCRdb retains in-frame clones only, with some absent. The sample carries approximately 24,000 clones, about 79% recorded once. The material sequenced was CD45RA- memory CD4+ T cells from PBMCs. These receptors were collected from a human donor with narcolepsy.

The chain links TRBV28 to TRBJ1-2; 9 bases align to TRBD1. V shed 4 bases, J shed 4 bases, and the junction held 10 bases outside the gene matches. CDR3 length: 16 amino acids. The germline gives CDR1 MDHEN, CDR2 SYDVKM. In DNA form, the CDR3 reads TGTGCCAGCAGTTCACTTGGGACAGGGAAACCCTATGGCTACACCTTC. It yields the protein CASSSLGTGKPYGYTF.

Details on this clone: At one of its ends the junction is not consistent with the germline gene, which may arise from a read error. This chain connects TRBV29-1 to TRBJ1-2, with 10 nucleotides matching TRBD1. The CDR3 runs 18 residues. Germline V CDR1 and CDR2: SQVTM, ANQGSEA. The DNA of the CDR3 is TGCCGCGTTAATGGACCGGGAGGGGGCGACAGGGGGCTGAGTGGCTACACCTTC. Amino acids: CRVNGPGGGDRGLSGYTF.

This clone was seen once. The rearrangement links TRBV11-1 to TRBJ1-2; TRBD1 matches 7 bases. Germline assignment: CDR1 SGHAT and CDR2 FQDESV (reference sequence). Trimming took 5 bases from V and 4 from J; bases not matched to a gene: 7. The CDR3 is 14 amino acids. The CDR3 reads CASSHSGQIYGYTF. The CDR3 nucleotides are TGTGCCAGCAGCCACTCGGGACAGATCTATGGCTACACCTTC.

V and J are TRBV18 and TRBJ2-7; 10 bases line up with TRBD2. Germline CDR1 is KGHSH and CDR2 is LQKENI. V shed 3 bases and J 3 bases; nucleotides not matched to a gene: 5. CDR3 length: 15 amino acids. The CDR3 region is CASSPTSGRLYEQYF. The CDR3 region has the DNA TGTGCCAGCTCACCGACTAGCGGGCGACTCTACGAGCAGTACTTC.

V usage is TRBV4-2 and J usage is TRBJ2-1; D possibly matches TRBD1 or TRBD2 (5 bases each). The CDR3 is 17 amino acids. V was cut by 0 bases and J by 1 base, with 13 bases left in between. Germline loops: CDR1 LGHNA, CDR2 YNFKEQ. DNA of the CDR3: TGTGCCAGCAGCCAAGAAATGGGGACGAATTCCTACAATGAGCAGTTCTTC. It yields the protein CASSQEMGTNSYNEQFF.

The chain employs TRBV15 and TRBJ2-6; 7 positions agree with TRBD1. Trimming removed 10 bases from V and 0 bases from J; junction bases left unmatched: 6. Germline CDR1 LNHNV, CDR2 YYDKDF (reference sequence). The length of the CDR3 is 15 residues. CDR3 protein: CAIQQGISGANVLTF. Written as DNA, the CDR3 is TGTGCCATCCAACAGGGGATCTCTGGGGCCAACGTCCTGACTTTC.

The rearrangement joins TRBV5-6 to TRBJ2-1, with 10 positions matching TRBD2. CDR1 is SGHDT and CDR2 is YYEEEE in the germline V gene. After removal of 0 bases from V and 6 bases from J, the junction contained 6 bases not matched to a gene. The CDR3 spans 16 residues. The CDR3 loop reads CASSLVPSGGFNEQFF. CDR3 DNA: TGTGCCAGCAGCTTGGTACCTAGCGGGGGATTCAATGAGCAGTTCTTC.

V is TRBV2 and J is TRBJ1-1; possibly TRBD1 for D (5 bases). The germline CDR1 and CDR2 sequences are SNHLY and FYNNEI. The CDR3 extends over 15 amino acids. Deletions cut 5 bases from V and 4 bases from J, with 17 bases between. CDR3 residues: CASSWGGRGITEAFF. In nucleotides, the CDR3 is TGTGCCAGCAGTTGGGGGGGACGAGGCATCACTGAAGCTTTCTTT.

This chain uses TRBV27 with TRBJ2-7; D is unclear. Trimming shortened V by 8 bases and J by 2 bases, and 13 bases separated the two germline ends. CDR1 is MNHEY and CDR2 is SMNVEV in the germline V gene (reference sequence). The CDR3 totals 13 residues. CDR3 amino acids: CASFGPPTYEQYF. The CDR3 bases are TGTGCCAGCTTCGGCCCGCCCACCTACGAGCAGTACTTC.

V usage is TRBV7-2 and J usage is TRBJ2-1; 7 nucleotides match TRBD1. The CDR3 has 16 residues. Germline lookup yields CDR1 SGHTA and CDR2 FQGNSA. V shed 7 bases and J 6 bases; nucleotides not matched to a gene: 15. The DNA of the CDR3 is TGTGCCAGCATCCCCATTCTGAGGGGGCTCACCAATGAGCAGTTCTTC. Residues: CASIPILRGLTNEQFF.

J is TRBJ2-2 and V is TRBV6-1, with 7 bases identical to TRBD1. CDR1 and CDR2 from the germline V gene are MNHNS and SASEGT. Germline trimming cut 6 bases from V and 6 bases from J; bases unmatched to any gene: 7. This CDR3 is 14 amino acids long. This CDR3 reads CASRSRGGPGELFF. In DNA, the CDR3 is TGTGCCAGCAGATCGAGAGGGGGCCCCGGGGAGCTGTTTTTT.

The chain joins TRBV18 to TRBJ1-1; 7 positions agree with TRBD1. This CDR3 comprises 14 residues. J gave up 7 bases and V 3 bases, and 8 bases lay outside the gene matches. Germline loops: CDR1 KGHSH, CDR2 LQKENI. This CDR3 is CASSPSGRQGEAFF. Here the CDR3 DNA reads TGTGCCAGCTCACCGTCGGGGCGACAGGGTGAAGCTTTCTTT.

The chain combines TRBV19 with TRBJ1-3; 7 nucleotides line up with TRBD1. This CDR3 spans 14 amino acids. The V gene's germline CDR1 is LNHDA and CDR2 SQIVND (reference sequence). Germline trimming cut 4 bases from V and 4 bases from J; bases unmatched to any gene: 4. The CDR3 here is CASSTGGAGNTIYF. In nucleotides, the CDR3 is TGTGCCAGTAGTACAGGGGGAGCCGGAAACACCATATATTTT.

This chain connects TRBV6-1 to TRBJ1-2; D ambiguous. V lost 6 bases and J lost 1, with 12 bases in between. Germline assignment: CDR1 MNHNS and CDR2 SASEGT. The CDR3 has 14 amino acids. The CDR3 DNA is TGTGCCAGCAGCCCAAATACGGGTAACTATGGCTACACCTTC. Its translation: CASSPNTGNYGYTF.

The chain uses TRBV5-4 and TRBJ2-1, with 13 bases that match TRBD2. Germline trimming cut 3 bases from V and 4 bases from J; bases unmatched to any gene: 4. The CDR3 contains 16 residues. Germline values: CDR1 SGHNT, CDR2 YYREEE (reference sequence). The CDR3 reads CASSWGLAGSYNEQFF. The CDR3 nucleotides read TGTGCCAGCAGCTGGGGACTAGCGGGATCGTACAATGAGCAGTTCTTC.

The CDR3 protein is CASSDGPPSSGNTIYF. CDR3 sequence (DNA): TGTGCCAGCAGTGACGGGCCACCGAGCTCTGGAAACACCATATATTTT. The V and J genes are TRBV2 and TRBJ1-3; D is uncertain. CDR1 is SNHLY and CDR2 is FYNNEI in the germline V gene. The CDR3 consists of 16 residues. The germline V and J ends were trimmed by 3 bases and 0 bases, with 12 bases remaining between them.

In this sample, this clone turned up a few times. CDR3 sequence: CASTPDGNTEAFF. As DNA, the CDR3 is TGTGCCAGCACTCCCGATGGGAACACTGAAGCTTTCTTT. This rearrangement joins TRBV28 to TRBJ1-1, with D hard to call. There are 13 residues in the CDR3. The V end was cut by 7 bases, the J end by 1 base, with 10 bases between. Germline V CDR1 and CDR2: MDHEN, SYDVKM.

This chain uses TRBV29-1 with TRBJ2-3; D gene uncertain. Germline V gives CDR1 SQVTM, CDR2 ANQGSEA. Trimming cost V 3 bases and J 6 bases, with 4 bases left between them. The CDR3 contains 10 residues. DNA for the CDR3: TGCAGCGTTGACAAGGATACGCAGTATTTT. It specifies CSVDKDTQYF.

The chain has TRBV5-4 and TRBJ2-5, with D uncertain. The CDR3 is made up of 13 amino acids. The germline V gene has CDR1 SGHNT and CDR2 YYREEE (reference sequence). The ends were cut back, 0 bases at V and 3 bases at J, with 6 bases in the middle. The CDR3 protein is CASSLVGKETQYF. In nucleotides, the CDR3 is TGTGCCAGCAGCTTGGTAGGGAAAGAGACCCAGTACTTC.

The chain joins TRBV11-3 to TRBJ2-5, with 9 bases identical to TRBD2. With 0 bases clipped from V and 5 bases from J, the junction kept 7 bases outside the gene matches. Germline CDR1 reads SGHNT; CDR2 reads YENEEA. The CDR3 extends over 16 amino acids. For the CDR3, the DNA is TGTGCCAGCAGCTTAGAAGCGGGGGGATATAAGGAGACCCAGTACTTC. Its protein is CASSLEAGGYKETQYF.

This clone came up once. The rearrangement joins TRBV28 to TRBJ1-2; 9 bases align to TRBD1. Germline V gene data show CDR1 as MDHEN and CDR2 as SYDVKM. The CDR3 sequence is 16 residues long. J gave up 3 bases and V 5 bases, and 10 bases lay outside the gene matches. The CDR3 spells CASSVPQGAVDYGYTF. DNA for the CDR3: TGTGCCAGCAGTGTTCCACAGGGGGCGGTGGACTATGGCTACACCTTC.

This chain uses TRBV4-1 with TRBJ1-3, with no clear D. Germline V gives CDR1 MGHRA, CDR2 YSYEKL. This CDR3 spans 15 amino acids. Trimming shortened V by 2 bases and J by 0 bases, and 8 bases separated the two germline ends. The CDR3, as DNA: TGCGCCAGCAGCCAACTGCTAGGCTCTGGAAACACCATATATTTT. Protein sequence: CASSQLLGSGNTIYF.

This chain joins TRBV5-1 and TRBJ2-6; D gene uncertain. V gave up 0 bases and J gave up 0 bases, with 10 bases separating them. Germline lookup yields CDR1 SGHRS and CDR2 YFSETQ. This CDR3 has 17 amino acids. The DNA for the CDR3 is TGCGCCAGCAGCTTGGGAACGGTACCCTCTGGGGCCAACGTCCTGACTTTC. It codes for CASSLGTVPSGANVLTF.

The genes are TRBV5-1 and TRBJ2-3; 14 bases agree with TRBD2. The CDR3 totals 16 residues. Germline CDR1 SGHRS, CDR2 YFSETQ. The J segment lost 3 bases and the V segment lost 5 bases, leaving 5 bases of the junction unmatched. The CDR3 region is CASRGLAGERTDTQYF. DNA of the CDR3: TGCGCCAGCAGGGGACTAGCGGGGGAGAGGACAGATACGCAGTATTTT.